This T cell receptor (beta chain) was identified in a study of cytomegalovirus exposure and HLA in healthy donors. Germline CDR1 MNHNS, CDR2 SASEGT. The CDR3 sequence is 13 residues long. Trimming stripped 5 bases from V and 8 bases from J, with 12 bases between. In regard to this clone: Its specificity is unknown.

The PCR used 60 Vbeta and 13 Jbeta primers. In the original workflow: Later work found 65 million to 90 million unique TCR beta chains, with approximately 12 million shared. TCRdb's table, derived via immunoSEQ multiplex PCR, lists solely in-frame clones and lacks some. The DNA was the basis for D and trimming; V, J and clone size are from that table. The repertoire consists of 110,000 or so clones, with 70% to 90% occurring once and the leading ten covering around 1.9%. Study observations and caveats: Donors belonging to an Asian-associated ancestry cluster reportedly showed fewer N-insertions in productive TCRs than the roughly 700-donor mean, according to what a later analysis found. In all likelihood, a cluster of highly shared sequence variants was a sequencing artifact. A later analysis appeared to link common viral pathogens to several of the most significant clusters.

The V and J genes are TRBV6-1 and TRBJ1-4; D possibly corresponds to TRBD1 (5 bases). The sequenced sample was PBMCs. The sequence was collected from a man aged 40-49 years in good health and CMV-seronegative. The CDR3 nucleotides are TGTGCCAGCAGTCCGGGGGTGGGGGAAAAACTGTTTTTT. Translating gives CASSPGVGEKLFF.